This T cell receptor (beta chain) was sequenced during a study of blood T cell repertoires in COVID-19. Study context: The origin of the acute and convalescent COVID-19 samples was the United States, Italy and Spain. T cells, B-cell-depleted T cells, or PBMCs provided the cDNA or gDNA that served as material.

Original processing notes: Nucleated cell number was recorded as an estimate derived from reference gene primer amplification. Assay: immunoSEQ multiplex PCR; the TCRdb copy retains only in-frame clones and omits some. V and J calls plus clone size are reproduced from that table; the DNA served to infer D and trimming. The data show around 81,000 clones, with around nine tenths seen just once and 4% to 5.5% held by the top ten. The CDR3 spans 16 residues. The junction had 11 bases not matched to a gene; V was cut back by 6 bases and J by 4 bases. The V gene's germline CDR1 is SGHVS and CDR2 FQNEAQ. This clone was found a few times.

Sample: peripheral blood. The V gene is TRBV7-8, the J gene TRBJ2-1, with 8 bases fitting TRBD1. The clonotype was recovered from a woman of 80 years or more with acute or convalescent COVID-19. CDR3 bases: TGTGCCAGCAGACCACCCGGGACAGGCCCTTACAATGAGCAGTTCTTC. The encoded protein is CASRPPGTGPYNEQFF.